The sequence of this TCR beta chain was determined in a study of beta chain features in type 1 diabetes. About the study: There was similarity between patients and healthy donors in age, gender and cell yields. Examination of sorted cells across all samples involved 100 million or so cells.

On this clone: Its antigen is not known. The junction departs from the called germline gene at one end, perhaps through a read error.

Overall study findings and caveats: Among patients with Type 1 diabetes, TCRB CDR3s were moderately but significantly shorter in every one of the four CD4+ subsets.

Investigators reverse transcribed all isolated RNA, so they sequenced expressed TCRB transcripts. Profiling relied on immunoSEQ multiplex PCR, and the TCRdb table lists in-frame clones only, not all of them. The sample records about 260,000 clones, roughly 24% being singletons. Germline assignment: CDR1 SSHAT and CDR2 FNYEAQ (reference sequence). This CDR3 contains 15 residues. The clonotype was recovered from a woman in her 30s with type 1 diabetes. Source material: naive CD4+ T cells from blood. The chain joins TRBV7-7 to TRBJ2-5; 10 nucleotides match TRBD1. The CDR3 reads CASSKDRGRLETQYF. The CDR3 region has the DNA TGTGCTAGCAGCAAAGACAGGGGGCGGCTAGAGACCCAGTACTTC.